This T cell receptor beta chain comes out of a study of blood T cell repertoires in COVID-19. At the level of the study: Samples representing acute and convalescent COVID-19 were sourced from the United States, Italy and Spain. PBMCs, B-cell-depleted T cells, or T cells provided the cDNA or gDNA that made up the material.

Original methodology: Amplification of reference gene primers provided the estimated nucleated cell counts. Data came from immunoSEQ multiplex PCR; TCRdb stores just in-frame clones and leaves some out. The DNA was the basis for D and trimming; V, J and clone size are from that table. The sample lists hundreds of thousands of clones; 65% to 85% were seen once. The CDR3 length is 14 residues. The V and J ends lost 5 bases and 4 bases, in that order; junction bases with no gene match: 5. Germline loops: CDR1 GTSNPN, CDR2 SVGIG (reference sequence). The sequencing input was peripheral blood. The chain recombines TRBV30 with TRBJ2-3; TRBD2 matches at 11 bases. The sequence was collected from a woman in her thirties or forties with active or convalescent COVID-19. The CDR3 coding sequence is TGTGCCTGGGACATAGCGGGGGGGGCAGATACGCAGTATTTT. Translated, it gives CAWDIAGGADTQYF. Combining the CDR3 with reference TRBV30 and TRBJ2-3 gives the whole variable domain SQTIHQWPATLVQPVGSPLSLECTVEGTSNPNLYWYRQAAGRGLQLLFYSVGIGQISSEVPQNLSASRPQDRQFILSSKKLLLSDSGFYLCAWDIAGGADTQYFGPGTRLTVL.